Listed below are T cell receptor beta chains from one sample, sequenced in a study of T cells in Graves' hyperthyroidism and ophthalmopathy. TCRdb fed the multiplex PCR reads into MiXCR, producing one record per CDR3 protein. The sample includes about 710,000 distinct CDR3 sequences, about a sixth of them seen just once. The sequenced material came from blood. These receptors came from a man between 18 and 29 years old with Graves' hyperthyroidism. The CDR3 runs from the conserved cysteine through the conserved F or W. Fields, in order: J gene, V gene, clone size, D gene, CDR3 protein, CDR3 DNA. D genes are given only for firm matches. Expanded clones get a size class; other rows say once, few or many, or leave the size out.

j_gene: TRBJ2-1; v_gene: TRBV2; abundance: many; d_gene: -; CDR3aa: CASSDPGATSFHEQFF; CDR3nt: TGTGCCAGCAGTGACCCGGGGGCCACTTCATTCCACGAGCAGTTCTTC
j_gene: TRBJ2-5; v_gene: TRBV6-1; abundance: many; d_gene: -; CDR3aa: CASRKWTRVLETQYF; CDR3nt: TGTGCCAGCAGAAAATGGACCCGGGTGCTAGAGACCCAGTACTTC
j_gene: TRBJ2-7; v_gene: TRBV27; abundance: few; d_gene: -; CDR3aa: CASSLTAGELYEQYF; CDR3nt: TGTGCCAGCAGTTTAACGGCAGGCGAGCTCTACGAGCAGTACTTC
j_gene: TRBJ2-3; v_gene: TRBV20-1; abundance: -; d_gene: -; CDR3aa: CSARDPGRFTDTQYF; CDR3nt: TGCAGTGCTAGAGATCCAGGTCGATTCACAGATACGCAGTATTTT
j_gene: TRBJ1-1; v_gene: TRBV7-9; abundance: few; d_gene: TRBD1; CDR3aa: CASSPGQGGVRNTEAFF; CDR3nt: TGTGCCAGCAGCCCCGGACAGGGAGGAGTGAGAAACACTGAAGCTTTCTTT
j_gene: TRBJ1-4; v_gene: TRBV19; abundance: -; d_gene: TRBD1; CDR3aa: CASSSRTGREKLFF; CDR3nt: TGTGCCAGTAGTAGTCGGACAGGGCGTGAAAAACTGTTTTTT
j_gene: TRBJ2-1; v_gene: TRBV2; abundance: many; d_gene: -; CDR3aa: CASLSPPGYNEQFF; CDR3nt: TGTGCCAGCTTAAGCCCTCCCGGCTACAATGAGCAGTTCTTC
j_gene: TRBJ1-1; v_gene: TRBV2; abundance: few; d_gene: -; CDR3aa: CASSVSRETAEAFF; CDR3nt: TGTGCCAGCAGTGTTTCGAGGGAGACGGCTGAAGCTTTCTTT
j_gene: TRBJ2-5; v_gene: TRBV2; abundance: many; d_gene: -; CDR3aa: CASTPGTIGRETQYF; CDR3nt: TGTGCCAGCACGCCCGGGACAATAGGGCGGGAGACCCAGTACTTC
j_gene: TRBJ1-3; v_gene: TRBV19; abundance: -; d_gene: -; CDR3aa: CASKAIGGNTIYF; CDR3nt: TGTGCCAGCAAAGCCATAGGGGGAAACACCATATATTTT
j_gene: TRBJ1-4; v_gene: TRBV6-1; abundance: -; d_gene: -; CDR3aa: CASRFRVGVGEKLFF; CDR3nt: TGTGCCAGCAGATTCCGTGTGGGGGTCGGTGAAAAACTGTTTTTT
j_gene: TRBJ1-4; v_gene: TRBV9; abundance: -; d_gene: -; CDR3aa: CASSDGGGGGEKLFF; CDR3nt: TGTGCCAGCAGCGACGGTGGGGGGGGAGGTGAAAAACTGTTTTTT
j_gene: TRBJ2-1; v_gene: TRBV15; abundance: many; d_gene: TRBD2; CDR3aa: CATSRDLAGLNEQFF; CDR3nt: TGTGCCACCAGCAGAGATCTAGCGGGACTTAATGAGCAGTTCTTC
j_gene: TRBJ2-3; v_gene: TRBV20-1; abundance: many; d_gene: TRBD2; CDR3aa: CSAGTSGTTDTQYF; CDR3nt: TGCAGTGCGGGGACTAGCGGGACGACAGATACGCAGTATTTT
j_gene: TRBJ2-7; v_gene: TRBV3-1; abundance: many; d_gene: -; CDR3aa: CASSSPTGEQYF; CDR3nt: TGTGCCAGCAGCTCGCCCACCGGGGAGCAGTACTTC
j_gene: TRBJ2-7; v_gene: TRBV6-1; abundance: -; d_gene: TRBD2; CDR3aa: CASRTPSGRPYEQYF; CDR3nt: TGTGCCAGCAGAACTCCTAGCGGGAGGCCCTACGAGCAGTACTTC
j_gene: TRBJ2-1; v_gene: TRBV7-8; abundance: -; d_gene: TRBD2; CDR3aa: CASSSGLAGGAEQFF; CDR3nt: TGTGCCAGCAGCTCCGGACTAGCGGGAGGGGCTGAGCAGTTCTTC
j_gene: TRBJ2-5; v_gene: TRBV5-1; abundance: many; d_gene: -; CDR3aa: CASSLVSREETQYF; CDR3nt: TGCGCCAGCAGCTTGGTTTCCAGGGAAGAGACCCAGTACTTC
j_gene: TRBJ2-5; v_gene: TRBV4-1; abundance: few; d_gene: TRBD1; CDR3aa: CASSHVTGGAGTQYF; CDR3nt: TGCGCCAGCAGCCACGTAACAGGGGGCGCAGGGACCCAGTACTTC
j_gene: TRBJ1-6; v_gene: TRBV30; abundance: -; d_gene: TRBD1; CDR3aa: CAWSGTGDSPLHF; CDR3nt: TGTGCCTGGAGCGGGACAGGGGATTCACCCCTCCACTTT
j_gene: TRBJ2-2; v_gene: TRBV10-3; abundance: -; d_gene: -; CDR3aa: CAISAFGGNTGELFF; CDR3nt: TGTGCCATCAGTGCCTTTGGGGGGAACACCGGGGAGCTGTTTTTT
j_gene: TRBJ1-4; v_gene: TRBV11-2; abundance: few; d_gene: TRBD1; CDR3aa: CASSLGGDRVLFF; CDR3nt: TGTGCCAGCAGCTTAGGGGGTGACAGGGTCCTGTTTTTT
j_gene: TRBJ1-3; v_gene: TRBV27; abundance: -; d_gene: -; CDR3aa: CASSPVGEGLGNTIYF; CDR3nt: TGTGCCAGCAGTCCAGTCGGGGAAGGGCTCGGAAACACCATATATTTT
j_gene: TRBJ2-5; v_gene: TRBV6-5; abundance: many; d_gene: TRBD1; CDR3aa: CASSYPDRAYQETQYF; CDR3nt: TGTGCCAGCAGTTACCCGGACAGGGCCTACCAAGAGACCCAGTACTTC
j_gene: TRBJ2-7; v_gene: TRBV11-2; abundance: many; d_gene: -; CDR3aa: CASSLSTAYEQYF; CDR3nt: TGTGCCAGCAGCTTAAGTACCGCCTACGAGCAGTACTTC
j_gene: TRBJ2-2; v_gene: TRBV9; abundance: -; d_gene: TRBD1; CDR3aa: CASSADRQGPELFF; CDR3nt: TGTGCCAGCAGCGCTGATAGACAGGGGCCCGAGCTGTTTTTT
j_gene: TRBJ2-3; v_gene: TRBV7-2; abundance: few; d_gene: TRBD2; CDR3aa: CASSFSPLAGRAQYF; CDR3nt: TGTGCCAGCAGCTTTAGTCCCCTAGCGGGACGTGCGCAGTATTTT
j_gene: TRBJ2-3; v_gene: TRBV28; abundance: many; d_gene: TRBD2; CDR3aa: CATSSGSLNTDTQYF; CDR3nt: TGTGCCACCTCTAGCGGGAGTTTAAACACAGATACGCAGTATTTT
j_gene: TRBJ2-3; v_gene: TRBV18; abundance: few; d_gene: -; CDR3aa: CASSPGPLGTDTQYF; CDR3nt: TGTGCCAGCTCACCTGGACCGCTAGGCACAGATACGCAGTATTTT
j_gene: TRBJ2-1; v_gene: TRBV12-5; abundance: many; d_gene: -; CDR3aa: CASGLVEGWTDEQFF; CDR3nt: TGTGCTAGTGGTTTGGTGGAGGGGTGGACCGATGAGCAGTTCTTC
j_gene: TRBJ1-1; v_gene: TRBV12-3/TRBV12-4; abundance: many; d_gene: -; CDR3aa: CASSLHLVGTEAFF; CDR3nt: TGTGCCAGCAGTTTGCACCTGGTGGGCACTGAAGCTTTCTTT
j_gene: TRBJ2-3; v_gene: TRBV10-3; abundance: many; d_gene: TRBD2; CDR3aa: CAISESTSGSSDTQYF; CDR3nt: TGTGCCATCAGTGAGTCCACTAGCGGGAGCTCAGATACGCAGTATTTT
j_gene: TRBJ1-5; v_gene: TRBV12-3/TRBV12-4; abundance: -; d_gene: -; CDR3aa: CASSWDKGQPQHF; CDR3nt: TGTGCCAGCAGTTGGGACAAGGGTCAGCCCCAGCATTTT
j_gene: TRBJ1-4; v_gene: TRBV3-1; abundance: -; d_gene: TRBD1; CDR3aa: CASSFRAVTGGFNEKLFF; CDR3nt: TGTGCCAGCAGCTTCCGTGCCGTGACAGGGGGATTTAATGAAAAACTGTTTTTT
j_gene: TRBJ2-1; v_gene: TRBV12-3/TRBV12-4; abundance: -; d_gene: TRBD2; CDR3aa: CASTEGLAAYNEQFF; CDR3nt: TGTGCCAGCACCGAGGGACTAGCGGCTTACAATGAGCAGTTCTTC
j_gene: TRBJ2-7; v_gene: TRBV4-1; abundance: -; d_gene: -; CDR3aa: CASSHFWGASYEQYF; CDR3nt: TGCGCCAGCAGCCATTTTTGGGGCGCCTCCTACGAGCAGTACTTC
j_gene: TRBJ2-1; v_gene: TRBV3-1; abundance: few; d_gene: TRBD2; CDR3aa: CASSALAGVRGEQFF; CDR3nt: TGTGCCAGCAGCGCGCTAGCGGGAGTGAGGGGGGAGCAGTTCTTC
j_gene: TRBJ2-1; v_gene: TRBV20-1; abundance: many; d_gene: TRBD2; CDR3aa: CSAGSAGGGNEQFF; CDR3nt: TGCAGTGCGGGGTCGGCGGGAGGTGGCAATGAGCAGTTCTTC
j_gene: TRBJ1-1; v_gene: TRBV3-1; abundance: -; d_gene: -; CDR3aa: CASSQVSGEAFF; CDR3nt: TGTGCCAGCAGCCAAGTAAGTGGTGAAGCTTTCTTT
j_gene: TRBJ2-7; v_gene: TRBV2; abundance: few; d_gene: -; CDR3aa: CASSETSTSYEQYF; CDR3nt: TGTGCCAGCAGTGAAACGTCCACTTCCTACGAGCAGTACTTC
j_gene: TRBJ2-5; v_gene: TRBV7-9; abundance: -; d_gene: -; CDR3aa: CASSFPIARETQYF; CDR3nt: TGTGCCAGCAGCTTCCCCATCGCCAGGGAGACCCAGTACTTC
j_gene: TRBJ2-7; v_gene: TRBV12-3/TRBV12-4; abundance: many; d_gene: TRBD2; CDR3aa: CASSTGTSLYEQYF; CDR3nt: TGTGCCAGCAGTACCGGGACTAGCTTATACGAGCAGTACTTC
j_gene: TRBJ2-1; v_gene: TRBV11-2; abundance: many; d_gene: -; CDR3aa: CASRRTEGKNEQFF; CDR3nt: TGTGCCAGCAGACGTACTGAGGGTAAGAATGAGCAGTTCTTC
j_gene: TRBJ2-2; v_gene: TRBV20-1; abundance: -; d_gene: -; CDR3aa: CSASPGTNTGELFF; CDR3nt: TGCAGTGCGAGCCCCGGAACCAACACCGGGGAGCTGTTTTTT
j_gene: TRBJ2-3; v_gene: TRBV11-1; abundance: many; d_gene: -; CDR3aa: CASSGQRGTDTQYF; CDR3nt: TGTGCCAGCAGCGGGCAGCGGGGCACAGATACGCAGTATTTT
j_gene: TRBJ2-2; v_gene: TRBV6-1; abundance: -; d_gene: TRBD2; CDR3aa: CANSIAGGYTGELFF; CDR3nt: TGTGCCAACAGTATAGCGGGAGGGTACACCGGGGAGCTGTTTTTT
j_gene: TRBJ1-1; v_gene: TRBV20-1; abundance: -; d_gene: TRBD1; CDR3aa: CSARAYRGPNTEAFF; CDR3nt: TGCAGTGCTAGAGCCTACAGGGGGCCGAACACTGAAGCTTTCTTT
j_gene: TRBJ2-5; v_gene: TRBV20-1; abundance: -; d_gene: -; CDR3aa: CSAKRSGETQYF; CDR3nt: TGCAGTGCGAAGAGGAGTGGGGAGACCCAGTACTTC
j_gene: TRBJ2-3; v_gene: TRBV11-2; abundance: many; d_gene: TRBD2; CDR3aa: CASSLDTSGSIPDTQYF; CDR3nt: TGTGCCAGCAGCTTAGATACTAGCGGGAGTATCCCAGATACGCAGTATTTT
j_gene: TRBJ2-2; v_gene: TRBV27; abundance: -; d_gene: -; CDR3aa: CASTLWMNTGELFF; CDR3nt: TGTGCCAGCACCCTCTGGATGAACACCGGGGAGCTGTTTTTT
j_gene: TRBJ1-4; v_gene: TRBV16; abundance: few; d_gene: -; CDR3aa: CASSQHVRATNEKLFF; CDR3nt: TGTGCCAGCAGCCAACATGTCAGGGCTACTAATGAAAAACTGTTTTTT
j_gene: TRBJ2-1; v_gene: TRBV6-1; abundance: many; d_gene: -; CDR3aa: CASSESSYNEQFF; CDR3nt: TGTGCCAGCAGTGAGAGCAGCTACAATGAGCAGTTCTTC
j_gene: TRBJ2-7; v_gene: TRBV5-1; abundance: few; d_gene: TRBD2; CDR3aa: CASSLWGLAGSEQYF; CDR3nt: TGCGCCAGCAGCTTGTGGGGACTAGCGGGATCCGAGCAGTACTTC
j_gene: TRBJ2-7; v_gene: TRBV29-1; abundance: few; d_gene: TRBD1; CDR3aa: CSVDLGFTGGSYEQYF; CDR3nt: TGCAGCGTTGATTTGGGTTTCACAGGGGGCAGCTACGAGCAGTACTTC